This TCR beta chain was profiled in a study of vaccination effects on CD4 cells after COVID-19. The repertoire was sequenced with immunoSEQ multiplex PCR; TCRdb's copy has only in-frame clones and lacks some. The table shows 24,000 or so clones, with around 63% occurring only once. A remark on this clone: Its antigen is not known.

Prior to sequencing, the ViraFEST assay stimulated PBMC with viral peptide pools, which expanded the antigen-specific CD4+ T cells. On day 10 of culture, CD4+ T cells were separated out. Vaccination of participants consisted of two doses of either the BNT162b2 or mRNA-1273 vaccine. According to the study, vaccine recipients showed no prior SARS-CoV-2 infection and negative nucleocapsid antibodies. Cultures got half-medium changes with IL-2 on days 3 and 7. CDR1 and CDR2 (germline): SGHVS, FNYEAQ. This CDR3 comprises 16 residues. The V end was cut by 3 bases, the J end by 1 base, with 12 bases between.

This clonotype originated in a human donor who received a COVID-19 vaccine. The specimen was CD4+ T cells from PBMCs cultured with SARS-CoV-2 spike peptides, collected after COVID-19 vaccination. This chain uses TRBV7-6 with TRBJ2-2; the D gene is possibly TRBD2 (5 bases). The DNA of the CDR3 is TGTGCCAGCAGCTTTGGAGGACGCCTGAACACCGGGGAGCTGTTTTTT. It specifies CASSFGGRLNTGELFF.